This entry describes one T cell receptor (beta chain). Its antigen remains unidentified. Per the germline V gene, CDR1 is SGHRS and CDR2 is YFSETQ. The CDR3 has 13 residues. V was shortened by 4 bases and J by 2 bases, with 9 bases between the two germline ends. PCR employed 60 Vbeta and 13 Jbeta primers. Method: immunoSEQ multiplex PCR; TCRdb's copy keeps in-frame clones and lacks some. The sample consists of approximately 59,000 clones, approximately 78% of them appearing once. This sample was taken from a study of cytomegalovirus exposure and HLA in healthy donors. Study-wide findings and caveats: In a later analysis, V- and J-gene trimming of beta chains associated with a DCLRE1C missense variant, replicated independently. Sequencing artifact likely explains a cluster of highly shared sequence variants. Among donors in an Asian-associated ancestry cluster, a later analysis reportedly found fewer N-insertions than the roughly 670-donor mean.

The sequenced sample was PBMCs. The chain combines TRBV5-1 with TRBJ2-5, with TRBD1 as a possible D gene (6 bases). The sequence was collected from a girl aged 5 to 17 in good health and CMV-seropositive. The CDR3 DNA reads as TGCGCCAGCAGCAGGGGGTCACAAGAGACCCAGTACTTC. Translated, it gives CASSRGSQETQYF.